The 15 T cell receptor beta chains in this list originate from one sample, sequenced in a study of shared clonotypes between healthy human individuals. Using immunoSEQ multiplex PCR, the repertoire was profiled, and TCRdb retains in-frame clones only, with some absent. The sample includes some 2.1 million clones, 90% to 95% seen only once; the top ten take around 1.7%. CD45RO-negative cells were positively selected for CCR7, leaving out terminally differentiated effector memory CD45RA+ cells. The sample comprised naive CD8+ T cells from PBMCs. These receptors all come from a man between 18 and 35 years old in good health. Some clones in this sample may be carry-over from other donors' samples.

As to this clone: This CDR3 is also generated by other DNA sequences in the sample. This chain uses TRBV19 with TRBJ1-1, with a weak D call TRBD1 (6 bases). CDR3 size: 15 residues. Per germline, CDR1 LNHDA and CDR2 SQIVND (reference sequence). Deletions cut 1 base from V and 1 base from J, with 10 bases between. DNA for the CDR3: TGTGCCAGTAGTATAGCCCGGGGGGCGAACACTGAAGCTTTCTTT. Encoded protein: CASSIARGANTEAFF.

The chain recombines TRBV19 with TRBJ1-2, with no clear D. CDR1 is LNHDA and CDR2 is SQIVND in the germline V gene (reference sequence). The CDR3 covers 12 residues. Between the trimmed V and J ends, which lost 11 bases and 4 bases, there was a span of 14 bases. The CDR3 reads CAFPSGRYGYTF. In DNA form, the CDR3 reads TGTGCCTTTCCTTCTGGACGCTATGGCTACACCTTC.

The CDR3 sequence: CASSGGTSSFTDTQYF. The DNA of the CDR3 is TGTGCCAGTAGTGGAGGGACTAGCTCGTTCACAGATACGCAGTATTTT. The rearrangement links TRBV19 to TRBJ2-3, with 9 bases matching TRBD2. Germline CDR1 is LNHDA and CDR2 is SQIVND (reference sequence). The J segment lost 2 bases and the V segment lost 5 bases, leaving 8 bases of the junction unmatched. The CDR3 is 16 amino acids.

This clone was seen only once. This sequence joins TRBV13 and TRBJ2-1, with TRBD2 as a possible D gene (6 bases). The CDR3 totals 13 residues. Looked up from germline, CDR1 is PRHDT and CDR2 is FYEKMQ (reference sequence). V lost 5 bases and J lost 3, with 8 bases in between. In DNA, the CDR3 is TGTGCCAGCAGCGTCGGGGGCTACAATGAGCAGTTCTTC. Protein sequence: CASSVGGYNEQFF. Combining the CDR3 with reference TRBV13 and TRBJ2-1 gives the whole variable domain AAGVIQSPRHLIKEKRETATLKCYPIPRHDTVYWYQQGPGQDPQFLISFYEKMQSDKGSIPDRFSAQQFSDYHSELNMSSLELGDSALYFCASSVGGYNEQFFGPGTRLTVL.

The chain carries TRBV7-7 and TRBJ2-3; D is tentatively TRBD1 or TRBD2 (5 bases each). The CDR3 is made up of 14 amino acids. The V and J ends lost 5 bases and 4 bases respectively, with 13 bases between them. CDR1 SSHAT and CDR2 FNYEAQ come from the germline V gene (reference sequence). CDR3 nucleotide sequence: TGTGCCAGCAGCCCGGCAGGGAGTGCAGATACGCAGTATTTT. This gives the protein CASSPAGSADTQYF.

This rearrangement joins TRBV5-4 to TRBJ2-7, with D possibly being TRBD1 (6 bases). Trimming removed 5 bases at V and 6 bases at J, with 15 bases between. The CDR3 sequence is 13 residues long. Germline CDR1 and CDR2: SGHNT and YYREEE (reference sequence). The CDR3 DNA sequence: TGTGCCAGCAGTCGGGACACCGAAAGCGAGCAGTACTTC. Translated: CASSRDTESEQYF.

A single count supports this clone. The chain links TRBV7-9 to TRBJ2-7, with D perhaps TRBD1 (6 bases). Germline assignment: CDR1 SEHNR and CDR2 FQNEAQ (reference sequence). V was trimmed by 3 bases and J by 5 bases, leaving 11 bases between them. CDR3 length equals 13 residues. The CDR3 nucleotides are TGTGCCAGCAGCTTCCCTGGACAGCACGAGCAGTACTTC. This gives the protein CASSFPGQHEQYF.

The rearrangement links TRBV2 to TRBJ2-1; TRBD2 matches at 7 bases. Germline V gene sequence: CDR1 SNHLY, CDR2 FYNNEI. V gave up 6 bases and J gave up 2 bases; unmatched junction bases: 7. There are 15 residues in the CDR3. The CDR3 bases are TGTGCCAGCAGCGACGTTCGGGGGGCCTACAATGAGCAGTTCTTC. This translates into CASSDVRGAYNEQFF.

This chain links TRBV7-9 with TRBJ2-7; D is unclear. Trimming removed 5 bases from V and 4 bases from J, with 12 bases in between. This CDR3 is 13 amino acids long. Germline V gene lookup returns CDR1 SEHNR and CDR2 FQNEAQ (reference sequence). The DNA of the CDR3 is TGTGCCAGCAGCCTAGGACCACAATACGAGCAGTACTTC. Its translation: CASSLGPQYEQYF.

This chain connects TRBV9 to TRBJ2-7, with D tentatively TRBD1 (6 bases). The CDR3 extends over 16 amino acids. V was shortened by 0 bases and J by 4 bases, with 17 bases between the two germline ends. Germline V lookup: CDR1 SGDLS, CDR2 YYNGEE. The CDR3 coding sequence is TGTGCCAGCAGCGTAGGGGCTCGGACAGATTTATACGAGCAGTACTTC. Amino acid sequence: CASSVGARTDLYEQYF.

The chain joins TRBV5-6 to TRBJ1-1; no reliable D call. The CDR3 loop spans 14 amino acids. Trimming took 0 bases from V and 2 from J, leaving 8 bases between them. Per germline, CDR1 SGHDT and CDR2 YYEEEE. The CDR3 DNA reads TGTGCCAGCAGCTTGGGAACAGATAACACTGAAGCTTTCTTT. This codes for CASSLGTDNTEAFF.

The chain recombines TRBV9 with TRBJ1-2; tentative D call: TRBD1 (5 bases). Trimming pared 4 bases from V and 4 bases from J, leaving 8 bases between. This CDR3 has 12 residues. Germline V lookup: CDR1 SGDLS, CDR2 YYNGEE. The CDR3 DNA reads TGTGCCAGCAGCACCGGGACCTATGGCTACACCTTC. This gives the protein CASSTGTYGYTF.

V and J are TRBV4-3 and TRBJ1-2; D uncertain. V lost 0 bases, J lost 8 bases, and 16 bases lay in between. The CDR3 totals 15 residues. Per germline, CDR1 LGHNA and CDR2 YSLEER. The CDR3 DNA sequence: TGCGCCAGCAGCCAAGATCACCGGGATCTGGGGGGCTACACCTTC. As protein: CASSQDHRDLGGYTF.

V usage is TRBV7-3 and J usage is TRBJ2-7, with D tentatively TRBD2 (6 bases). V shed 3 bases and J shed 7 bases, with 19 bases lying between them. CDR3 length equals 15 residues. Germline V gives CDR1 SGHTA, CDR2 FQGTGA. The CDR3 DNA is TGTGCCAGCAGCTTCTTGGGGGGAGAGTCGTCAGAGCAGTACTTC. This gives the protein CASSFLGGESSEQYF.

The chain's CDR3 is CSVGLQGAGYNEQFF. The CDR3 bases are TGCAGCGTCGGCTTACAGGGGGCGGGATACAATGAGCAGTTCTTC. The chain joins TRBV29-1 to TRBJ2-1; 9 bases fit TRBD1. Trimming removed 6 bases from V and 4 bases from J; junction bases left unmatched: 10. From germline, CDR1 is SQVTM and CDR2 ANQGSEA. The CDR3 spans 15 residues.